This T cell receptor (beta chain) emerged from a study of Graves' ophthalmopathy and Graves' hyperthyroidism. Study at large: The term stable hyperthyroidism indicated an absence of ophthalmopathy within 18 months of follow-up.

A single count supports this clonotype. Its cognate antigen is unknown. A read error may explain this, as a much larger clone is one base away. V lost 5 bases to trimming and J lost 4 bases, with 18 bases between them. This CDR3 region has 15 residues. Overall study results and limits: The authors also found most expanded thyroid clonotypes above 0.001 frequency in blood. Predictions made by the model for ophthalmopathy progression reached approximately 70% sensitivity and around 72% specificity.

RNA transcripts provided the template for amplifying TCR beta CDR3 regions. The authors performed first-round RT-PCR with HTBI primers and then a second-round multiplex PCR. TCRdb reprocessed the multiplex PCR reads with MiXCR, giving one entry per CDR3 protein. The table has around 520,000 distinct CDR3 sequences, about two fifths seen once. Clinical symptoms, serum thyroxine, TRAb, thyroid ultrasound and orbital computed tomography were relied on for diagnosis. The clonotype originates from an adult man with Graves' hyperthyroidism. This chain links TRBV12-3 or TRBV12-4 with TRBJ2-7; D possibly corresponds to TRBD1 (5 bases). The sample taken for sequencing was peripheral blood or thyroid tissue (not recorded which). DNA of the CDR3: TGTGCCAGCAGTCCTCCGTGGAAGGGGCTTTACGAGCAGTACTTC. Translated: CASSPPWKGLYEQYF.